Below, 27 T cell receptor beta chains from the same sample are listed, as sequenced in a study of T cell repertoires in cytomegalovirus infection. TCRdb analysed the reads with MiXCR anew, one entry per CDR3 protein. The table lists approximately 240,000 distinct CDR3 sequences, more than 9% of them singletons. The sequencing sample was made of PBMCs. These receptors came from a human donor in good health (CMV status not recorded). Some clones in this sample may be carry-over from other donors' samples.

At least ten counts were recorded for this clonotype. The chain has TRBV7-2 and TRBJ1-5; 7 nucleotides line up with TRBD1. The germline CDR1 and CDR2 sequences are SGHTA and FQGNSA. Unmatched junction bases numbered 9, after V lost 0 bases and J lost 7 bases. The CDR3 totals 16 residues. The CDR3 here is CASSLAFRQGGQPQHF. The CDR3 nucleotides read TGTGCCAGCAGCTTAGCTTTCCGACAGGGAGGACAGCCCCAGCATTTT.

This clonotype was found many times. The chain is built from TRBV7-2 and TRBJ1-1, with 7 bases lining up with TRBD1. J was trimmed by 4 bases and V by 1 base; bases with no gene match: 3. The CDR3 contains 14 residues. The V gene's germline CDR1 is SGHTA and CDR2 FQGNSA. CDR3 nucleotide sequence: TGTGCCAGCAGCTTAGAGGGGGCGGTCACTGAAGCTTTCTTT. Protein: CASSLEGAVTEAFF.

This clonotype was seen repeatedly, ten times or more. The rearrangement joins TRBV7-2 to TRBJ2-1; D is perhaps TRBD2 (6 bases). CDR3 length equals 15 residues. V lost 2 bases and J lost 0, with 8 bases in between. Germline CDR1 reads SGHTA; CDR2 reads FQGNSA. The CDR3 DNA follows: TGTGCCAGCAGCTTAAATAGCGGCTCCTACAATGAGCAGTTCTTC. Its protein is CASSLNSGSYNEQFF. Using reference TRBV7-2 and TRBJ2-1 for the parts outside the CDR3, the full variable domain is GAGVSQSPSNKVTEKGKDVELRCDPISGHTALYWYRQSLGQGLEFLIYFQGNSAPDKSGLPSDRFSAERTGGSVSTLTIQRTQQEDSAVYLCASSLNSGSYNEQFFGPGTRLTVL.

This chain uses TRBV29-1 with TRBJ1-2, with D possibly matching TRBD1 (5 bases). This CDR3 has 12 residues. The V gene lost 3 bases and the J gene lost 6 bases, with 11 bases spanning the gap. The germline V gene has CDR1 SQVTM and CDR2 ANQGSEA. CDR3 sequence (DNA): TGCAGCGTTGAGGGGCAACTTGATGGCTACACCTTC. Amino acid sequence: CSVEGQLDGYTF.

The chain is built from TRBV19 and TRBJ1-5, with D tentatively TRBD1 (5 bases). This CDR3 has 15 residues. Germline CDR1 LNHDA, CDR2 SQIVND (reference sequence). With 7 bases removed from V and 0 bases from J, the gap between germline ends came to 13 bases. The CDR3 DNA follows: TGTGCCAGTATTCTTACAGGTTATAGCAATCAGCCCCAGCATTTT. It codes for CASILTGYSNQPQHF.

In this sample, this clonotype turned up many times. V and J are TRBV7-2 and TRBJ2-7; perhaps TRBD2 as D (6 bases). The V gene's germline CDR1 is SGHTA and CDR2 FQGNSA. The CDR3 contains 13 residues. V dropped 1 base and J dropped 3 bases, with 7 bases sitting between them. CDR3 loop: CASSLVGGYEQYF. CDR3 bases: TGTGCCAGCAGCTTAGTCGGGGGCTACGAGCAGTACTTC.

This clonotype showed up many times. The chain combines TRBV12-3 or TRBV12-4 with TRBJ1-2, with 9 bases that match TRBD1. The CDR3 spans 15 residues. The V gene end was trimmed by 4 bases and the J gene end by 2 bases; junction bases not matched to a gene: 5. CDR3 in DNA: TGTGCCAGCAGTTGGACAGGGGTTAGGAACTATGGCTACACCTTC. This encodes CASSWTGVRNYGYTF.

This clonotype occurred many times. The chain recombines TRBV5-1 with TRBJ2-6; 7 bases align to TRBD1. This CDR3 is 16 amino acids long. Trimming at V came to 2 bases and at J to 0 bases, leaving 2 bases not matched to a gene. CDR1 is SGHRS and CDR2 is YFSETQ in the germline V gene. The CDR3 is CASSLTGDSGANVLTF. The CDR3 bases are TGCGCCAGCAGCTTAACAGGGGACTCTGGGGCCAACGTCCTGACTTTC.

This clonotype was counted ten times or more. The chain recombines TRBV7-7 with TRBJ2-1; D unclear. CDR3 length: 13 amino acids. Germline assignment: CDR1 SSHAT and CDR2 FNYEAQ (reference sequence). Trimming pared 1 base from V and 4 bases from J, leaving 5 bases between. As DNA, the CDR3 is TGTGCCAGCAGCTTAGGGCAGTACAATGAGCAGTTCTTC. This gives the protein CASSLGQYNEQFF. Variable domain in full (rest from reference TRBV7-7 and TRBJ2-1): GAGVSQSPRYKVTKRGQDVTLRCDPISSHATLYWYQQALGQGPEFLTYFNYEAQPDKSGLPSDRFSAERPEGSISTLTIQRTEQRDSAMYRCASSLGQYNEQFFGPGTRLTVL.

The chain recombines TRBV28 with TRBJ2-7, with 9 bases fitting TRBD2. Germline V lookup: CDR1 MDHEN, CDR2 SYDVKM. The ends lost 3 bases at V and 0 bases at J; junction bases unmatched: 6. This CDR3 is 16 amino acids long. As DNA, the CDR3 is TGTGCCAGCAGTTTGGCGCTAGCGGGGATCTCCTACGAGCAGTACTTC. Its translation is CASSLALAGISYEQYF.

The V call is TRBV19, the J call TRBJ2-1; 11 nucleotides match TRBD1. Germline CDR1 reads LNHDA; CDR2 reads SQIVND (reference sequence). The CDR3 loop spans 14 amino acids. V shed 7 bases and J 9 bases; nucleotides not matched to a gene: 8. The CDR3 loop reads CASTSGTGGGEQFF. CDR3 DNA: TGTGCCAGTACCTCCGGGACAGGGGGAGGTGAGCAGTTCTTC.

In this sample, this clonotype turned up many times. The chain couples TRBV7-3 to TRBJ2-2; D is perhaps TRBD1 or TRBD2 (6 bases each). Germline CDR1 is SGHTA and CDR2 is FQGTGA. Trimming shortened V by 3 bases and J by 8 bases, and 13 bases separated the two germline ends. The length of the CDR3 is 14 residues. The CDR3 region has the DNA TGTGCCAGCAGCTTGACTGGGGGGCAGGGGGAGCTGTTTTTT. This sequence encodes CASSLTGGQGELFF.

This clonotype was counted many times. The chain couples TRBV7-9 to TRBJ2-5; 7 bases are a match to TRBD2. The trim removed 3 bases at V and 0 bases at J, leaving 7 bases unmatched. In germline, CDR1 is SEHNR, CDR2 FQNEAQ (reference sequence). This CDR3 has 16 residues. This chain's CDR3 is CASSFPILAHQETQYF. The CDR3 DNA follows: TGTGCCAGCAGCTTTCCTATACTAGCGCACCAAGAGACCCAGTACTTC.

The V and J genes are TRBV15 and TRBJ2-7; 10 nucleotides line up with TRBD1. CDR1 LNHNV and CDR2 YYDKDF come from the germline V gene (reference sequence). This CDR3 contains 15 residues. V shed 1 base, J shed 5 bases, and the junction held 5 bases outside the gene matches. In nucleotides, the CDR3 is TGTGCCACCAGCAGAGCCCGGGACAGGGGCAACGAGCAGTACTTC. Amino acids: CATSRARDRGNEQYF.

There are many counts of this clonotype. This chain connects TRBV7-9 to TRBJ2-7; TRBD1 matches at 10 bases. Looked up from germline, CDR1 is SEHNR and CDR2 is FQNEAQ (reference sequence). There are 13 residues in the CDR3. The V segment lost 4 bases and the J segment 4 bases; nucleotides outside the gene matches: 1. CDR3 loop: CASSWGQGYEQYF. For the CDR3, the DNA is TGTGCCAGCAGCTGGGGACAGGGGTACGAGCAGTACTTC.

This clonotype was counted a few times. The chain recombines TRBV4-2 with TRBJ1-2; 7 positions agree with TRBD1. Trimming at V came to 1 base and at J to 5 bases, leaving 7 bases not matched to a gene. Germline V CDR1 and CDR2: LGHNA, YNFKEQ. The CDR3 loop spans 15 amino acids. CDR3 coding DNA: TGTGCCAGCAGCCAAGGAAGGGGGCAGCTGTATGGCTACACCTTC. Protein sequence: CASSQGRGQLYGYTF.

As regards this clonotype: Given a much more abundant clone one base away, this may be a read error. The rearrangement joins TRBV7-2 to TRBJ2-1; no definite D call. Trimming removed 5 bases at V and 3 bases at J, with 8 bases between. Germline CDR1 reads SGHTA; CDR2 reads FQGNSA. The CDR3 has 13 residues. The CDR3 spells CASSINSYNEQFF. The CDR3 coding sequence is TGTGCCAGCAGCATAAACAGCTACAATGAGCAGTTCTTC.

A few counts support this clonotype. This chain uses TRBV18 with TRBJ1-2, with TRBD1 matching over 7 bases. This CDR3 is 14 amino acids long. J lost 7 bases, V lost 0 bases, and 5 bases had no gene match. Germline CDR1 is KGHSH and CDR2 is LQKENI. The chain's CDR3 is CASSPPDRARGYTF. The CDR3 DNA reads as TGTGCCAGCTCACCACCTGACAGGGCCCGTGGCTACACCTTC. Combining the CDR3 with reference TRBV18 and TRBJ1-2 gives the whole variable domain NAGVMQNPRHLVRRRGQEARLRCSPMKGHSHVYWYRQLPEEGLKFMVYLQKENIIDESGMPKERFSAEFPKEGPSILRIQQVVRGDSAAYFCASSPPDRARGYTFGSGTRLTVV.

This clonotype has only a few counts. The CDR3 bases are TGTGCCAGCAGCCAAGAAGGCGGGGGCCAGAGCACAGATACGCAGTATTTT. Amino acid sequence: CASSQEGGGQSTDTQYF. The chain joins TRBV4-2 to TRBJ2-3; the D gene is possibly TRBD2 (7 bases). V was trimmed by 0 bases and J by 0 bases, leaving 13 bases between them. Germline V gene sequence: CDR1 LGHNA, CDR2 YNFKEQ. CDR3 size: 17 residues.

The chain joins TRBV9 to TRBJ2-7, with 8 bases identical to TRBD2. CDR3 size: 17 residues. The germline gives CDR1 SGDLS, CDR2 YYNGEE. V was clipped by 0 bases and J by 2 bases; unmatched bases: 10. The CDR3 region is CASSVGGRRGAAYEQYF. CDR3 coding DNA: TGTGCCAGCAGCGTAGGGGGGCGGCGGGGGGCCGCCTACGAGCAGTACTTC.

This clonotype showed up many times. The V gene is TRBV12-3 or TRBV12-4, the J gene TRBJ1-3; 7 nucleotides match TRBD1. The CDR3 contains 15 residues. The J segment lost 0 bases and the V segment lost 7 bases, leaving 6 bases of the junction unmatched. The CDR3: CASTAGTVSGNTIYF. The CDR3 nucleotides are TGTGCCAGCACTGCCGGGACAGTCTCTGGAAACACCATATATTTT.

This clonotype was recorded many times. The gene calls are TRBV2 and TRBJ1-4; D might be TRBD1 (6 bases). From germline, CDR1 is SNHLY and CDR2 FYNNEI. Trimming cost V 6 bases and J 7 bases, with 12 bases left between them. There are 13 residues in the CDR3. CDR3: CASSATGSEKLFF. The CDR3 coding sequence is TGTGCCAGCAGCGCTACAGGGAGTGAAAAACTGTTTTTT.

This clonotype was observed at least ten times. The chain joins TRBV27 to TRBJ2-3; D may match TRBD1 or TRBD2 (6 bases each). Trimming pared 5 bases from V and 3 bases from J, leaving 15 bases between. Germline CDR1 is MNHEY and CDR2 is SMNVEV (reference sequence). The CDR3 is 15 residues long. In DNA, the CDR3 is TGTGCCAGCAGTCCGACCTGGAGGGGGACAGATACGCAGTATTTT. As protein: CASSPTWRGTDTQYF.

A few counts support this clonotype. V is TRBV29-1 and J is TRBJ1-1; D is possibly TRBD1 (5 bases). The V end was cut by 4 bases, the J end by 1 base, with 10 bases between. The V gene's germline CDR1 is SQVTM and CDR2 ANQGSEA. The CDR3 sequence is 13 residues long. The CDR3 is CSVARDANTEAFF. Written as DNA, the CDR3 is TGCAGCGTTGCCCGGGACGCGAACACTGAAGCTTTCTTT. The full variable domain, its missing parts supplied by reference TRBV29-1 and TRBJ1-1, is SAVISQKPSRDICQRGTSLTIQCQVDSQVTMMFWYRQQPGQSLTLIATANQGSEATYESGFVIDKFPISRPNLTFSTLTVSNMSPEDSSIYLCSVARDANTEAFFGQGTRLTVV.

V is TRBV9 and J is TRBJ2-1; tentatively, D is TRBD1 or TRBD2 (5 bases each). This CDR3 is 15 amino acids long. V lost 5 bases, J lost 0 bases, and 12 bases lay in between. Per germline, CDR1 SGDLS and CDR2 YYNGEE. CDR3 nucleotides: TGTGCCAGCAGTCCCTGGGGGAGCTCCTACAATGAGCAGTTCTTC. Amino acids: CASSPWGSSYNEQFF. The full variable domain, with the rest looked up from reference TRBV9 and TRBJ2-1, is DSGVTQTPKHLITATGQRVTLRCSPRSGDLSVYWYQQSLDQGLQFLIQYYNGEERAKGNILERFSAQQFPDLHSELNLSSLELGDSALYFCASSPWGSSYNEQFFGPGTRLTVL.

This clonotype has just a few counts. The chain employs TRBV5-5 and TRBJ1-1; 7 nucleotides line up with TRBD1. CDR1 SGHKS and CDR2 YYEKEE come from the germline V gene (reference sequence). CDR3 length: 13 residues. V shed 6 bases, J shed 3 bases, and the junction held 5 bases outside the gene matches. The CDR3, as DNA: TGTGCCAGCACACAGGGGAGGTACACTGAAGCTTTCTTT. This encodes CASTQGRYTEAFF.

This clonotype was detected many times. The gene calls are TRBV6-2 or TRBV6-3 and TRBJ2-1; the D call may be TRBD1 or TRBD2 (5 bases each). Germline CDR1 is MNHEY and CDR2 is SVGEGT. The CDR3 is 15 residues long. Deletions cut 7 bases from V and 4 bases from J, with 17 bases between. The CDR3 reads CASTFRDGAYNEQFF. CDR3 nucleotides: TGTGCCAGCACTTTCCGGGACGGCGCATACAATGAGCAGTTCTTC.